Described below is a single T cell receptor (beta chain) sequence and its context. These data originate in a study of technical replicates of blood from several donors. Looked up from germline, CDR1 is SNHLY and CDR2 is FYNNEI. V lost 2 bases, J lost 0 bases, and 19 bases lay in between. The CDR3 is 18 amino acids. The data were produced by immunoSEQ multiplex PCR, yet TCRdb's version contains in-frame clones alone and is incomplete. The table lists about 75,000 clones, approximately 96% of them singletons. This TCR was recovered from a human donor in good health. The rearrangement links TRBV2 to TRBJ1-2; no clear D. Sequenced sample: T cells isolated from PBMCs. This CDR3 is CASSETPGSGGPNYGYTF. DNA for the CDR3: TGTGCCAGCAGTGAAACACCGGGCTCAGGAGGCCCTAACTATGGCTACACCTTC.